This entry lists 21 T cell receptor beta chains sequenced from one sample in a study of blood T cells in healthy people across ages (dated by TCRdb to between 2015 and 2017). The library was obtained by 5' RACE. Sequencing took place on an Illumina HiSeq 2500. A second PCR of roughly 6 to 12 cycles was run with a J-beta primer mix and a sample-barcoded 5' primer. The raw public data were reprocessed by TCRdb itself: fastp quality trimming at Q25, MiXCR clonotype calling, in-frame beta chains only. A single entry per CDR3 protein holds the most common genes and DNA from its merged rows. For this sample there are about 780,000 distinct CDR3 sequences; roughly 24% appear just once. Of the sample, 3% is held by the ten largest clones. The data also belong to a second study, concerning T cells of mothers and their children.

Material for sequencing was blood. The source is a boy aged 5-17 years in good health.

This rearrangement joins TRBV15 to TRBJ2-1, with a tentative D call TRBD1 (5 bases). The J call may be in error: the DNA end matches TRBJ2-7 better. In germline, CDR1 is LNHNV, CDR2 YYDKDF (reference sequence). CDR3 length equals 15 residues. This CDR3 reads CATSRDVRPGREQYF. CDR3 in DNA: TGTGCCACCAGCAGAGATGTCCGGCCAGGGCGTGAGCAGTACTTC.

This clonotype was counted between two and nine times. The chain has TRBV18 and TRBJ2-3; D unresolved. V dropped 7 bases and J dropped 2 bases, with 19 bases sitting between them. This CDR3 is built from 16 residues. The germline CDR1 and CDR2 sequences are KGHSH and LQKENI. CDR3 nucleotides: TGTGCCAGCTTCCCACCACCTCTAGTCTCCACAGATACGCAGTATTTT. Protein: CASFPPPLVSTDTQYF.

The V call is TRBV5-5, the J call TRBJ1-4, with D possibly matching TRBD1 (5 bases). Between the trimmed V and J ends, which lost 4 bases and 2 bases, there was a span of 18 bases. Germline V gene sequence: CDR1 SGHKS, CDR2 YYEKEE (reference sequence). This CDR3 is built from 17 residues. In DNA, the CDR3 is TGTGCCAGCAGCCGGGGCCTAGGGGCTAGGACTAATGAAAAACTGTTTTTT. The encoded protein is CASSRGLGARTNEKLFF.

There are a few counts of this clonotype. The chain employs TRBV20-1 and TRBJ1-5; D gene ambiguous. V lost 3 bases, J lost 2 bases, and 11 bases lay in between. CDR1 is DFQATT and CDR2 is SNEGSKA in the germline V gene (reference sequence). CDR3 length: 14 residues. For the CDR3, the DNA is TGCAGTGCTAGCACCCGGAGGGGCAATCAGCCCCAGCATTTT. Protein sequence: CSASTRRGNQPQHF.

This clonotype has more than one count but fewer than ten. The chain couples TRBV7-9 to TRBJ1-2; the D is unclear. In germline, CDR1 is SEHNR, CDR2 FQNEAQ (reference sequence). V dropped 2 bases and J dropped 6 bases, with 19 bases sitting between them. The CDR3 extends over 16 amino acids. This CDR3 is CASSLIGQNQKDGYTF. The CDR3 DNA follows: TGTGCCAGCAGCTTAATCGGGCAGAACCAAAAGGATGGCTACACCTTC. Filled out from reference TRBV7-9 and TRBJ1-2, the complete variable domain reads DTGVSQNPRHKITKRGQNVTFRCDPISEHNRLYWYRQTLGQGPEFLTYFQNEAQLEKSRLLSDRFSAERPKGSFSTLEIQRTEQGDSAMYLCASSLIGQNQKDGYTFGSGTRLTVV.

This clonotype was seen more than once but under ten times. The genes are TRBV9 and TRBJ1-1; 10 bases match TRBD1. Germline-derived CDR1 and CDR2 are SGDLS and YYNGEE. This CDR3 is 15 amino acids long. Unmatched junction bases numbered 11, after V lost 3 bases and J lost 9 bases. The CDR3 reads CASSGGTGVQEKAFF. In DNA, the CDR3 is TGTGCCAGCAGCGGCGGGACAGGGGTTCAAGAGAAAGCTTTCTTT. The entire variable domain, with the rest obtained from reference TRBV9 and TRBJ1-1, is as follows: DSGVTQTPKHLITATGQRVTLRCSPRSGDLSVYWYQQSLDQGLQFLIQYYNGEERAKGNILERFSAQQFPDLHSELNLSSLELGDSALYFCASSGGTGVQEKAFFGQGTRLTVV.

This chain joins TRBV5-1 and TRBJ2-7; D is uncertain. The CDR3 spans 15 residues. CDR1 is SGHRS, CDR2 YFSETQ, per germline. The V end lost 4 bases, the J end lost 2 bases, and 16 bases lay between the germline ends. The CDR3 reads CASSSTADPTYEQYF. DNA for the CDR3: TGCGCCAGCAGCAGCACAGCCGACCCGACCTACGAGCAGTACTTC.

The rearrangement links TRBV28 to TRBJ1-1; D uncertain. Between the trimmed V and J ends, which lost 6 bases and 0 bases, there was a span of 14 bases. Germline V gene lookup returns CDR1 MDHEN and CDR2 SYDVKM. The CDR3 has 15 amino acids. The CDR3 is CASRYSWIMNTEAFF. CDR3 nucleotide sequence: TGTGCCAGCAGATACAGCTGGATCATGAACACTGAAGCTTTCTTT. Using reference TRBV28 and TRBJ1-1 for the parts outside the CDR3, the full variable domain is DVKVTQSSRYLVKRTGEKVFLECVQDMDHENMFWYRQDPGLGLRLIYFSYDVKMKEKGDIPEGYSVSREKKERFSLILESASTNQTSMYLCASRYSWIMNTEAFFGQGTRLTVV.

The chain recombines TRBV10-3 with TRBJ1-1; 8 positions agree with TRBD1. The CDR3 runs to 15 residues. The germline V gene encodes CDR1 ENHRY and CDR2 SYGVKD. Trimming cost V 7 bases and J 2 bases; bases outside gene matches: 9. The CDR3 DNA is TGTGCCATCATGTCAAAAGGACAGGGTAACACTGAAGCTTTCTTT. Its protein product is CAIMSKGQGNTEAFF.

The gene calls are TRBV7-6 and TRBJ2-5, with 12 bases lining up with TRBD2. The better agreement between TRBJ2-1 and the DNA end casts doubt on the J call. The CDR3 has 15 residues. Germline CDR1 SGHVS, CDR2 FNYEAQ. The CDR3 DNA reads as TGTGCCAGCAGCTACCTAGCGGGGGGGCCCAATGAGCAGTTCTTC. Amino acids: CASSYLAGGPNEQFF.

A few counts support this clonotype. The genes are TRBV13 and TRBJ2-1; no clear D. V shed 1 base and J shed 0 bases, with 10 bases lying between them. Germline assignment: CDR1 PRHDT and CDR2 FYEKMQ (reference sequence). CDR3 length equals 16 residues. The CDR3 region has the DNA TGTGCCAGCAGCTTAGAGGCGTTCTCCTCCTACAATGAGCAGTTCTTC. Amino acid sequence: CASSLEAFSSYNEQFF.

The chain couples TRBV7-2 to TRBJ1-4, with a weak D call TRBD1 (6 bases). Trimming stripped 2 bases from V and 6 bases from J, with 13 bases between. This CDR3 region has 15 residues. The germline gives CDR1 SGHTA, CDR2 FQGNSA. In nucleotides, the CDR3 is TGTGCCAGCAGCTTAAGAGGCAGGGGTGATGAAAAACTGTTTTTT. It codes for CASSLRGRGDEKLFF.

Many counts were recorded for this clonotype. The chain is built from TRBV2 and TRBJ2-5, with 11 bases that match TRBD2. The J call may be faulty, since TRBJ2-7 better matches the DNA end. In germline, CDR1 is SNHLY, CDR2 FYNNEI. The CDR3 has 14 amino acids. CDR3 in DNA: TGTGCCAGCAGCGGGGGACTAGCGGATTACGAGCAGTACTTC. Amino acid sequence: CASSGGLADYEQYF.

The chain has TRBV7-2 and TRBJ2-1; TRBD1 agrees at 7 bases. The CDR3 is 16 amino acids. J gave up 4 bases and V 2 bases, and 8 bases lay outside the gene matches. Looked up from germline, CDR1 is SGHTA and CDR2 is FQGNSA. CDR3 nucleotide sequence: TGTGCCAGCAGCTTACGGAGGACAGGCGGTTACAATGAGCAGTTCTTC. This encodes CASSLRRTGGYNEQFF. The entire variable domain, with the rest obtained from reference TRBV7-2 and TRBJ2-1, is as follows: GAGVSQSPSNKVTEKGKDVELRCDPISGHTALYWYRQSLGQGLEFLIYFQGNSAPDKSGLPSDRFSAERTGGSVSTLTIQRTQQEDSAVYLCASSLRRTGGYNEQFFGPGTRLTVL.

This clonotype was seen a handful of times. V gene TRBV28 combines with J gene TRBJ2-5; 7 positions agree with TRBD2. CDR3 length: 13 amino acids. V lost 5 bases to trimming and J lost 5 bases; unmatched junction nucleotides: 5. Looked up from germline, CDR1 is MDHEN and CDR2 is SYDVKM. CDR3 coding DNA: TGTGCCAGCAGTCCCGGGCGGGAGGAGACCCAGTACTTC. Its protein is CASSPGREETQYF.

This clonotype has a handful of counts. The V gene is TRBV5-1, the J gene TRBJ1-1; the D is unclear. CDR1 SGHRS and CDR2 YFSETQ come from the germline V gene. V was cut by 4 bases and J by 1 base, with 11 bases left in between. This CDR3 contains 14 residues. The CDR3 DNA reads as TGCGCCAGCAGCCCCGCCCCAGGGAACACTGAAGCTTTCTTT. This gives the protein CASSPAPGNTEAFF.

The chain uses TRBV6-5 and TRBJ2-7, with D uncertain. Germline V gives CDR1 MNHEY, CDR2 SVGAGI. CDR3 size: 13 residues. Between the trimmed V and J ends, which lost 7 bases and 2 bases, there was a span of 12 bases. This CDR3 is CASIGRPAYEQYF. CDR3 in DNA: TGTGCCAGCATTGGCAGGCCCGCCTACGAGCAGTACTTC.

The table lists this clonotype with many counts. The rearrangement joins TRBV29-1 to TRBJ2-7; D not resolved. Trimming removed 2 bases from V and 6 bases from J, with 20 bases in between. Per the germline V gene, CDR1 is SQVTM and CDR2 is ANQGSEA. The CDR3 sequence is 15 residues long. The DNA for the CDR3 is TGCAGCGTTGAATCCAAGACCCAAAAGGGTCTCGAGCAGTACTTC. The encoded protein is CSVESKTQKGLEQYF.

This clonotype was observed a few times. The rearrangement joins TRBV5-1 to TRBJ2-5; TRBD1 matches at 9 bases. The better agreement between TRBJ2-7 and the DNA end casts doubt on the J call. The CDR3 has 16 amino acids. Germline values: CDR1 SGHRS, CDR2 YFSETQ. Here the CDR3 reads CASSLGDLGTGHEQYF. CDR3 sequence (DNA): TGCGCCAGCAGCTTGGGGGACCTCGGGACAGGGCACGAGCAGTACTTC.

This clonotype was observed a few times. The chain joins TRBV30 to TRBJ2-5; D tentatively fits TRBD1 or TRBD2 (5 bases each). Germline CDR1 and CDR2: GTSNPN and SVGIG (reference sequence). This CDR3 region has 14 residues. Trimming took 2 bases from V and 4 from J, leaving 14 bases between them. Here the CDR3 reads CAWSLTGPGETQYF. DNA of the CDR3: TGTGCCTGGAGTTTGACGGGACCCGGAGAGACCCAGTACTTC.

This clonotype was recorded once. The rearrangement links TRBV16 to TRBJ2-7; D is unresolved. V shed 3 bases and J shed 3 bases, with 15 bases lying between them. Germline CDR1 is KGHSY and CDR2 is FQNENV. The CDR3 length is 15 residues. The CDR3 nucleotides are TGTGCCAGCAGCCATCTCAGTCAAACGAACTACGAGCAGTACTTC. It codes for CASSHLSQTNYEQYF.